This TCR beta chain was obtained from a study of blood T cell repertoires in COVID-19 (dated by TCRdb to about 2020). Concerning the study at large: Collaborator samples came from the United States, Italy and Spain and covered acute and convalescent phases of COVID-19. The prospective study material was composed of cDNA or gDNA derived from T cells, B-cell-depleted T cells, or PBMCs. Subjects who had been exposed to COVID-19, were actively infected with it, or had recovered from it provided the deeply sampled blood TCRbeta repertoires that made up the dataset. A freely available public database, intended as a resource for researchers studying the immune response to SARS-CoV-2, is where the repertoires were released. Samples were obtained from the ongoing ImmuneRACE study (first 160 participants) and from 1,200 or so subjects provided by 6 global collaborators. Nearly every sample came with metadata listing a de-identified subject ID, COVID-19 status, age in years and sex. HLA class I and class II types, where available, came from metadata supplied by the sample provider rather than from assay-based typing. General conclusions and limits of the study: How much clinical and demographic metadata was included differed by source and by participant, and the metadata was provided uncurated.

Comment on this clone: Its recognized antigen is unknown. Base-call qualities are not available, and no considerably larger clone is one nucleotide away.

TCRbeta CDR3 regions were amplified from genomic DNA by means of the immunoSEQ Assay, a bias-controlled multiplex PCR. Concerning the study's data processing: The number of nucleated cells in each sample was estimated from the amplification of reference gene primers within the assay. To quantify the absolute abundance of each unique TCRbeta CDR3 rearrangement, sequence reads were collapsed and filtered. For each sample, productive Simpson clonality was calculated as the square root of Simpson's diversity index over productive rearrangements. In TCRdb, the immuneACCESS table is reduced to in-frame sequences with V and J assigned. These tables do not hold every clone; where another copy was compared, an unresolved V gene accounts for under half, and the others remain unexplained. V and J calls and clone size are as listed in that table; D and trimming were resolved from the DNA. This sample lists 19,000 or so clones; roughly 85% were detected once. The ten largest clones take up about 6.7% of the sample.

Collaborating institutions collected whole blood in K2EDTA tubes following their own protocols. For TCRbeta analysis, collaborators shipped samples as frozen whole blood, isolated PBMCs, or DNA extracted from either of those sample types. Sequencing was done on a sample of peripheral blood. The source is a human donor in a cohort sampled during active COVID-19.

The CDR3: CASSQGSSGAFSGYTF. The nucleotide sequence reads TGTGCCAGCAGCCAAGGTAGTTCCGGAGCCTTTTCTGGCTACACCTTC. The rearranged chain carries TRBV14 and TRBJ1-2; the D gene assignment is ambiguous. In the germline V gene, CDR1 corresponds to SGHDN and CDR2 to FVKESK. The trim is 1 base for V and 7 bases for J, with a gap of 19 bases between the germline ends. Inclusive of the bounding cysteine and phenylalanine, the CDR3 is 16 residues long. Kept here is only the CDR3 DNA, which spans 48 bases and is read in frame from base 1. The CDR3 plus the reference TRBV14 and TRBJ1-2 genes for the other parts give the full variable domain: EAGVTQFPSHSVIEKGQTVTLRCDPISGHDNLYWYRRVMGKEIKFLLHFVKESKQDESGMPNNRFLAERTGGTYSTLKVQPAELEDSGVYFCASSQGSSGAFSGYTFGSGTRLTVV.